Listed below are T cell receptor beta chains from one sample, sequenced in a study of beta chain features in type 1 diabetes. The protocol was immunoSEQ multiplex PCR, while the TCRdb copy is restricted to in-frame clones and leaves out a portion. In the table there are 450,000 to 600,000 clones, roughly 30% of which are singletons. Material: naive CD4+ T cells from blood. These TCRs come from a man in his late teens or twenties in good health. Each CDR3 is given with its conserved first and last residue. Fields, in order: V gene, clone size, J gene, D gene, CDR3 protein, CDR3 DNA. A D gene is named only where the DNA matches it firmly. The size of a clone is reported for some rows only, either as once, few or many, or as a class for expanded clones.

TRBV28,NA,TRBJ2-1,TRBD2,CASSFQAGGLIGQFF,TGTGCCAGCAGTTTTCAAGCGGGAGGTTTAATAGGGCAGTTCTTC
TRBV4-2,NA,TRBJ2-6,NA,CASSQYYGANVLTF,TGTGCCAGCAGCCAGTATTACGGGGCCAACGTCCTGACTTTC
TRBV5-6,few,TRBJ1-2,NA,CASSIREFGYTF,TGTGCCAGCAGCATCCGGGAGTTTGGCTACACCTTC
TRBV18,NA,TRBJ2-1,NA,CASSLSGLYNEQFF,TGTGCCAGCTCACTATCGGGTTTGTACAATGAGCAGTTCTTC
TRBV14,NA,TRBJ2-1,NA,CASSSGGAAGLNEQFF,TGTGCCAGCAGCTCCGGGGGCGCAGCGGGTTTAAATGAGCAGTTCTTC
TRBV19,few,TRBJ2-6,TRBD1,CASSSTGVDVLTF,TGTGCCAGTAGTTCAACAGGGGTTGACGTCCTGACTTTC
TRBV30,few,TRBJ2-1,NA,CAWSGISSSYNEQFF,TGTGCCTGGAGCGGGATCTCAAGTTCCTACAATGAGCAGTTCTTC
TRBV6-1,NA,TRBJ1-1,TRBD1,CASSDPGGYTEAFF,TGTGCCAGCAGTGACCCAGGGGGCTACACTGAAGCCTTCTTT
TRBV5-1,NA,TRBJ2-3,NA,CASSLSGRVTDTQYF,TGCGCCAGCAGCTTGAGCGGCAGGGTCACAGATACGCAGTATTTT
TRBV9,NA,TRBJ1-2,TRBD1,CASSLDGTAYGYTF,TGTGCCAGCAGCTTAGACGGGACAGCCTATGGCTACACCTTC
TRBV30,few,TRBJ1-1,NA,CAFRARGGTEAFF,TGTGCCTTCCGAGCCAGGGGAGGCACTGAAGCTTTCTTT
TRBV30,NA,TRBJ1-2,NA,CAWSVGRAVNYGYTF,TGTGCCTGGAGTGTAGGACGTGCCGTAAACTATGGCTACACCTTC
TRBV29-1,NA,TRBJ2-7,NA,CSAGGDEQYF,TGCAGCGCCGGGGGCGACGAGCAGTACTTC
TRBV5-1,few,TRBJ2-7,TRBD1,CASSLGTGTYEQYF,TGCGCCAGCAGCTTGGGGACAGGAACCTACGAGCAGTACTTC
TRBV29-1,few,TRBJ2-3,TRBD2,CSVAGLAGGPGADTQYF,TGCAGCGTTGCCGGACTAGCGGGAGGGCCGGGGGCAGATACGCAGTATTTT
TRBV5-6,few,TRBJ2-5,NA,CASSLAKGRGETQYF,TGTGCCAGCAGCTTGGCCAAAGGCCGCGGGGAGACCCAGTACTTC
TRBV4-2,few,TRBJ1-1,NA,CASSHDRYIMNTEAFF,TGTGCCAGCAGCCACGACAGGTACATCATGAACACTGAAGCTTTCTTT
TRBV7-2,NA,TRBJ2-6,NA,CASSSQAGANVLTF,TGTGCCAGCAGCTCGCAAGCTGGGGCCAACGTCCTGACTTTC
TRBV9,NA,TRBJ1-2,NA,CASSVTAVYGYGYTF,TGTGCCAGCAGCGTAACAGCCGTTTATGGCTATGGCTACACCTTC
TRBV7-9,NA,TRBJ2-3,TRBD2,CASSQFIAGARDTQYF,TGTGCCAGCAGCCAGTTCATAGCGGGAGCCAGAGATACGCAGTATTTT
TRBV6-6,NA,TRBJ1-5,NA,CASRYGHPSNQPQHF,TGTGCCAGCAGATACGGACATCCTAGCAATCAGCCCCAGCATTTT
TRBV5-6,few,TRBJ2-1,NA,CATDRGGTYNEQFF,TGTGCCACCGATCGGGGCGGGACTTACAATGAGCAGTTCTTC
TRBV6-5,NA,TRBJ2-3,TRBD2,CASSLAGGTDTQYF,TGTGCCAGCAGTTTAGCGGGAGGAACAGATACGCAGTATTTT
TRBV2,NA,TRBJ2-7,NA,CASNRDSLFQQYF,TGTGCCAGCAATCGGGACTCGCTATTTCAGCAGTACTTC
TRBV2,NA,TRBJ2-5,TRBD1,CASSTGTGEETQYF,TGTGCCAGCAGCACCGGTACAGGGGAAGAGACCCAGTACTTC
TRBV6-1,few,TRBJ1-5,NA,CASSERVGGNQPQHF,TGTGCCAGCAGTGAACGGGTAGGGGGCAATCAGCCCCAGCATTTT